This T cell receptor beta chain was recorded in a study of shared clonotypes between healthy human individuals. Assay: immunoSEQ multiplex PCR; the TCRdb copy retains only in-frame clones and omits some. The table has about 480,000 clones, almost 80% seen once. Study-wide points: Only blood was sampled; tissue repertoires likely differ. It was the few donors that limited the genetic and exposure-history diversity represented.

The germline V gene encodes CDR1 MDHEN and CDR2 SYDVKM. This CDR3 is 14 amino acids long. Trimming cost V 7 bases and J 5 bases; bases outside gene matches: 5. With respect to this clone: The target antigen is unknown.

Sequences were obtained from PBMCs. This sequence joins TRBV28 and TRBJ2-7, with 13 bases matching TRBD2. The receptor's source is a middle-aged woman in good health. Some clones in this sample may be carry-over from other donors' samples. This CDR3 is CASTLAGGAHEQYF. The CDR3 DNA sequence: TGTGCCAGCACACTAGCGGGAGGGGCGCACGAGCAGTACTTC.